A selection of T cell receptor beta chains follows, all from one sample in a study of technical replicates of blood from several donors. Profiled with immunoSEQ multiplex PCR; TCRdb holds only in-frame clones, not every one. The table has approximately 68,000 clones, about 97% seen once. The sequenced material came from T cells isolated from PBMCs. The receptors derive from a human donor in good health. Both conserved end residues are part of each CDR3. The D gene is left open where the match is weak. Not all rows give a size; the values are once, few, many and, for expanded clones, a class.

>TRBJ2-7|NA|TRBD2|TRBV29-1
TGCAGCGTTGGGGGGGGAGTCTCCTACGAGCAGTACTTC
CSVGGGVSYEQYF
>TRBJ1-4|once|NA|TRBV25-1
TGTGCCAGCACCGGGGGGGTTTGGGACGAAAAACTGTTTTTT
CASTGGVWDEKLFF
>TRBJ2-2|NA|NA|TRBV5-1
TGCGCCAGCAGCTTGGATGCCCCCGACTACACCGGGGAGCTGTTTTTT
CASSLDAPDYTGELFF
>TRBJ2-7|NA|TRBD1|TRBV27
TGTGCCAGCAGTTTAAAAGGACAGGATTCCGAGCAGTACTTC
CASSLKGQDSEQYF
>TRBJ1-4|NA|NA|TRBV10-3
TGTGCCATCAGTGAGTCAAAAAAGACAGGATCTAATGAAAAACTGTTTTTT
CAISESKKTGSNEKLFF
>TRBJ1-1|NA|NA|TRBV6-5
TGTGCCAGCAGTTACCCTGGAGGGATGAACACTGAAGCTTTCTTT
CASSYPGGMNTEAFF
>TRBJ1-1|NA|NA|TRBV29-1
TGCAGCGTTAGGGGGAACACTGAAGCTTTCTTT
CSVRGNTEAFF
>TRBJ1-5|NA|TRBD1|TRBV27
TGTGCCAGCAGCCCGACAGGGGATGAATGGCAGCCCCAGCATTTT
CASSPTGDEWQPQHF
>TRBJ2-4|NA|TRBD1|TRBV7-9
TGTGCCAGCAGCTTACCGGGACAGGGGGCTCAGAGAAACATTCAGTACTTC
CASSLPGQGAQRNIQYF
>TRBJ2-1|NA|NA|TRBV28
TGTGCCAGCAGTATTTCAAGGGGGTTCTACAATGAGCAGTTCTTC
CASSISRGFYNEQFF
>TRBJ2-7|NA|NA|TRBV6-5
TGTGCCAGCAGTCGCGAGGGCAGAGGATCCTACGAGCAGTACTTC
CASSREGRGSYEQYF
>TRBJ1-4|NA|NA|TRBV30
TGTGCCTACCGGGACACTCAGAATGAAAAACTGTTTTTT
CAYRDTQNEKLFF
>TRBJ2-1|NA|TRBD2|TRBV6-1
TGTGCCAGCAGTCAACGGGAGGGCCGGAATGAGCAGTTCTTC
CASSQREGRNEQFF
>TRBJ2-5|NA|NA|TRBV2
TGTGCCAGCAGCCTGACTAGTTTACAAGAGACCCAGTACTTC
CASSLTSLQETQYF
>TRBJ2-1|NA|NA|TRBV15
TGTGCCACCAGCAGAGTAACAGTATACAATGAGCAGTTCTTC
CATSRVTVYNEQFF
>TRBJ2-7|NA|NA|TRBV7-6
TGTGCCAGCAGCTTAGTCGGTGCCTCTTACGAGCAGTACTTC
CASSLVGASYEQYF
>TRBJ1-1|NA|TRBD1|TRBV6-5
TGTGCCAGCAGGACAGGGATCGAGAGGGGCACTGAAGCTTTCTTT
CASRTGIERGTEAFF
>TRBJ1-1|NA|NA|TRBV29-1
TGCAGCGTTAAGACAGGTGAGAACACTGAAGCTTTCTTT
CSVKTGENTEAFF
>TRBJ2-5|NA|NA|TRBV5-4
TGTGCCAGCAGCTTGGAAGGGGGTCAAGAGACCCAGTACTTC
CASSLEGGQETQYF
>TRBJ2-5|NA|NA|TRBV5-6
TGTGCCAGCAGCTTGACCCTGGGCAGAGAGACCCAGTACTTC
CASSLTLGRETQYF
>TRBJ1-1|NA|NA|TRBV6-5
TGTGCCAGCAGTTACGGGGGGACTGAAGCTTTCTTT
CASSYGGTEAFF
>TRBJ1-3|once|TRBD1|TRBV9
TGTGCCAGCAGCGCCCCTTTTGAGGGACAGGAGATATCTGGAAACACCATATATTTT
CASSAPFEGQEISGNTIYF
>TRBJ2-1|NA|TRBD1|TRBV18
TGTGCCAGCTCACCGGGACAGGGGCTCCTGAGCTCCTACAATGAGCAGTTCTTC
CASSPGQGLLSSYNEQFF
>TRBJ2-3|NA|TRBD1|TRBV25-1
TGTGCCGCCAGGGGGCATTTTAGTACAGATACGCAGTATTTT
CAARGHFSTDTQYF
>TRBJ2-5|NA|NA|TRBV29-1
TGCAGCGCTGGAAACGGGAAAGAGACCCAGTACTTC
CSAGNGKETQYF
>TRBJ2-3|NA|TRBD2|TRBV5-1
TGCGCCAGCAGCTTGTCCACTAGCGGATACCTTCCTTCCATTGCAGATACGCAGTATTTT
CASSLSTSGYLPSIADTQYF
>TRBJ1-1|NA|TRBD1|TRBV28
TGTGCCAGCAGTTACCGGACAGGGATGGCTGAAGCTTTCTTT
CASSYRTGMAEAFF
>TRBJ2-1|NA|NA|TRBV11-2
TGTGCCAGCAGCCACTATGAGCAGTTCTTC
CASSHYEQFF
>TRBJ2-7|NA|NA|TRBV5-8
TGTGCCAGCAGCTTTGTGCGGGGCGAGCAGTACTTC
CASSFVRGEQYF
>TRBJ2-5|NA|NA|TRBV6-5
TGTGCCAGCAGTCAAGGAGGGGCCCAGTACTTC
CASSQGGAQYF
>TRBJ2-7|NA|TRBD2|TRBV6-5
TGTGCCAGCAGCCTCGGGAGGGACGAGCAGTACTTC
CASSLGRDEQYF
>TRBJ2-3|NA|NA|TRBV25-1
TGTGCCAGCAGTGTCAGGGAAACGTCAGATACGCAGTATTTT
CASSVRETSDTQYF
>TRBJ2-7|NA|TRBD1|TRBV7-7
TGTGCTAGCAGCTTGGACAGGGTGTCAGGCGAGCAGTACTTC
CASSLDRVSGEQYF
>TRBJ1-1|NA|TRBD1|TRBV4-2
TGTGCCAGCAGCCAAGATGACAGGGTGGTAACTGAAGCTTTCTTT
CASSQDDRVVTEAFF
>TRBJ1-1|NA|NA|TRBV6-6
TGTGCCAGCAGTTACTCGACGGGGATTGCAAATTATGAAGCTTTCTTT
CASSYSTGIANYEAFF
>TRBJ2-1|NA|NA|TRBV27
TGTGCCAGCGGGTGGGGAAGCGGTTCCTACAATGAGCAGTTCTTC
CASGWGSGSYNEQFF
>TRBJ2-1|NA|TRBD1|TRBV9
TGTGCCAGCAGCTTAGGACAGGGGGTATTAAATGAGCAGTTCTTC
CASSLGQGVLNEQFF
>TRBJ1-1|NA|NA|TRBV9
TGTGCCAGCAGCGTACAATTGAACACTGAAGCTTTCTTT
CASSVQLNTEAFF
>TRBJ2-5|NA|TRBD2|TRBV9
TGTGCCAGCAGCGCCGTGACTAGCGGGACAGAGACCCAGTACTTC
CASSAVTSGTETQYF
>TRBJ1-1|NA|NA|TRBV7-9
TGTGCCAGCACCCGACAGGCGAACACTGAAGCTTTCTTT
CASTRQANTEAFF
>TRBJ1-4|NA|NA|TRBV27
TGTGCCAGCAGTTTATCGAGAGGCGGTGGAAAACTGTTTTTT
CASSLSRGGGKLFF
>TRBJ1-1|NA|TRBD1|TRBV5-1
TGCGCCAGCAGTAAACAGGGGGCGGGATCGAGGACTGAAGCTTTCTTT
CASSKQGAGSRTEAFF
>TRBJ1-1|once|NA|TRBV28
TGTGCCAGCAACCCGGGGACAACTGAAGCTTTCTTT
CASNPGTTEAFF
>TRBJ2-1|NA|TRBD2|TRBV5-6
TGTGCCAGCAGCCGACTAGCGGGAGTACTCTACAATGAGCAGTTCTTC
CASSRLAGVLYNEQFF
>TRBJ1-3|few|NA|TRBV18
TGTGCCAGCTCACCACCGAACTCCAGAAACACCATATATTTT
CASSPPNSRNTIYF
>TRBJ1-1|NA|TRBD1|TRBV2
TGTGCCAGCAGCCAATGGACAGGGCACACTGAAGCTTTCTTT
CASSQWTGHTEAFF
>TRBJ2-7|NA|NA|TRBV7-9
TGTGCCAGCAGCTTAGCACAGGGCTTAAACGAGCAGTACTTC
CASSLAQGLNEQYF
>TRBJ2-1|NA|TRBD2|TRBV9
TGTGCCAGCAGCGGGACTAGCGGGAGGGCACGAGAGCAGTTCTTC
CASSGTSGRAREQFF
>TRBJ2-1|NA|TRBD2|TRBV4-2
TGTGCCAGCAGCCAAGAAGAGCGGGAGTTCAATGAGCAGTTCTTC
CASSQEEREFNEQFF
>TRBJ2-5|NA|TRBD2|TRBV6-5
TGTGCCAGCAGTTACAGACTAGCGAAAGAGACCCAGTACTTC
CASSYRLAKETQYF
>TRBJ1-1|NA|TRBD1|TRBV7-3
TGTGCCAGCAGTTATTTCCTCAGGGGGCGTTGGAACACTGAAGCTTTCTTT
CASSYFLRGRWNTEAFF
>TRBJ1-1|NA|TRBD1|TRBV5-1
TGCGCCAGCAGCTTGGGGACGACAGGGAGCACTGAAGCTTTCTTT
CASSLGTTGSTEAFF
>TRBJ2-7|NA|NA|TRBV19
TGTGCCAGTAGTGGGCTCTCCTACGAGCAGTACTTC
CASSGLSYEQYF
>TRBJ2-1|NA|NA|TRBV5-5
TGTGCCAGCAGCTTTCAGAGGGATAAAGAGCAGTTCTTC
CASSFQRDKEQFF
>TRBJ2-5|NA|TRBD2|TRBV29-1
TGCAGCGCTCGGACTAGCGGGGGTTATGAGCAGTACTTC
CSARTSGGYEQYF
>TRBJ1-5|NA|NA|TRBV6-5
TGTGCCAGCACTATCGGGGGGAATCAGCCCCAGCATTTT
CASTIGGNQPQHF
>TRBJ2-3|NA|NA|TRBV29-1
TGCAGCGTTGAAATCTACTACACAGATACGCAGTATTTT
CSVEIYYTDTQYF